These 20 T cell receptor beta chains were sequenced from one sample in a study of molecular identifiers for immune sequencing clone quantification. TCRdb used MiXCR to reprocess the PCR reads, holding one entry per CDR3 protein. The sample records some 40,000 distinct CDR3 sequences, 20% to 25% being singletons. Sample: naive CD8+ T cells from blood, with Jurkat cell RNA spiked in. Regarding subset: FACS-sorted CD8+CD4-CCR7+CD45RA+ naive T cells. The receptors originated from a human donor in good health. Some libraries in this study had Jurkat cell RNA spiked in.

This clonotype was picked up many times. The chain has TRBV15 and TRBJ1-1; D is perhaps TRBD1 (5 bases). The V end lost 3 bases, the J end lost 5 bases, and 10 bases lay between the germline ends. Germline V gene sequence: CDR1 LNHNV, CDR2 YYDKDF (reference sequence). The CDR3 consists of 13 residues. The CDR3 here is CATSSDWGTEAFF. CDR3 sequence (DNA): TGTGCCACCAGCAGTGACTGGGGGACTGAAGCTTTCTTT.

This chain joins TRBV12-3 or TRBV12-4 and TRBJ1-1; 8 nucleotides match TRBD1. This CDR3 is 14 amino acids long. V gave up 5 bases and J gave up 7 bases; unmatched junction bases: 9. The CDR3 nucleotides read TGTGCCAGCAGTCTAATGACAGGGGTGGATGAAGCTTTCTTT. Its protein is CASSLMTGVDEAFF.

At least ten counts were recorded for this clonotype. V and J are TRBV7-6 and TRBJ1-1, with 11 bases fitting TRBD1. Germline CDR1 SGHVS, CDR2 FNYEAQ. The CDR3 contains 14 residues. Trimming took 5 bases from V and 4 from J; bases not matched to a gene: 3. CDR3 in amino acids: CASSPGTGGTEAFF. CDR3 sequence (DNA): TGTGCCAGCAGCCCCGGGACAGGGGGCACTGAAGCTTTCTTT. The complete variable domain, with remaining parts taken from reference TRBV7-6 and TRBJ1-1, reads GAGVSQSPRYKVTKRGQDVALRCDPISGHVSLYWYRQALGQGPEFLTYFNYEAQQDKSGLPNDRFSAERPEGSISTLTIQRTEQRDSAMYRCASSPGTGGTEAFFGQGTRLTVV.

This clonotype was seen repeatedly, ten times or more. The chain employs TRBV7-9 and TRBJ2-2; D possibly corresponds to TRBD2 (5 bases). CDR1 and CDR2 (germline): SEHNR, FQNEAQ (reference sequence). Deletions cut 3 bases from V and 1 base from J, with 12 bases between. The CDR3 is 16 amino acids. CDR3 DNA: TGTGCCAGCAGCTTCCCCCCTGGACTGAACACCGGGGAGCTGTTTTTT. Residues: CASSFPPGLNTGELFF.

This clonotype was recorded at least ten times. The rearrangement uses TRBV27 and TRBJ2-7; D may be TRBD1 (6 bases). The V end was cut by 3 bases, the J end by 4 bases, with 10 bases between. The V gene's germline CDR1 is MNHEY and CDR2 SMNVEV (reference sequence). The CDR3 loop spans 13 amino acids. CDR3 sequence reads: CASSLTGQYEQYF. CDR3 sequence (DNA): TGTGCCAGCAGTTTGACAGGACAATACGAGCAGTACTTC.

This clonotype came up many times. The genes are TRBV4-1 and TRBJ2-7, with 10 bases identical to TRBD1. The ends lost 0 bases at V and 3 bases at J; junction bases unmatched: 5. CDR1 and CDR2 (germline): MGHRA, YSYEKL. This CDR3 is 16 amino acids long. The CDR3 reads CASSQDPGQGGYEQYF. The DNA for the CDR3 is TGCGCCAGCAGCCAAGACCCCGGACAGGGGGGCTACGAGCAGTACTTC.

This clonotype has a count of ten or more. This chain links TRBV13 with TRBJ1-1, with D unclear. This CDR3 has 15 residues. Trimming cost V 0 bases and J 10 bases, with 18 bases left between them. Looked up from germline, CDR1 is PRHDT and CDR2 is FYEKMQ (reference sequence). The DNA for the CDR3 is TGTGCCAGCAGCTTAGGCGTGATGGTAACAAGCGGAGCTTTCTTT. Translation gives CASSLGVMVTSGAFF.

This clonotype appeared a few times. This chain uses TRBV4-2 with TRBJ2-7; possibly TRBD1 for D (6 bases). The V gene lost 2 bases and the J gene lost 3 bases, with 14 bases spanning the gap. This CDR3 region has 15 residues. Germline assignment: CDR1 LGHNA and CDR2 YNFKEQ. The CDR3 reads CASSQPDRKIYEQYF. CDR3 nucleotides: TGTGCCAGCAGCCAACCCGACAGGAAAATCTACGAGCAGTACTTC.

This clonotype occurred many times. For the CDR3, the DNA is TGTGCCAGCAGTTTATCTGGAGCGTTTTTGGGTGAAGCTTTCTTT. Translation gives CASSLSGAFLGEAFF. The rearrangement uses TRBV27 and TRBJ1-1; D not certain. CDR3 size: 15 residues. Germline V gene lookup returns CDR1 MNHEY and CDR2 SMNVEV (reference sequence). The V end was cut by 0 bases, the J end by 7 bases, with 15 bases between.

This clonotype was seen ten or more times. The V and J genes are TRBV28 and TRBJ1-5; D not resolved. The CDR3 sequence is 13 residues long. From germline, CDR1 is MDHEN and CDR2 SYDVKM. The germline V and J ends were trimmed by 5 bases and 3 bases, with 8 bases remaining between them. The CDR3 reads CASSPPDNQPQHF. DNA of the CDR3: TGTGCCAGCAGTCCCCCTGACAATCAGCCCCAGCATTTT. Full variable domain (outside the CDR3, taken from reference TRBV28 and TRBJ1-5): DVKVTQSSRYLVKRTGEKVFLECVQDMDHENMFWYRQDPGLGLRLIYFSYDVKMKEKGDIPEGYSVSREKKERFSLILESASTNQTSMYLCASSPPDNQPQHFGDGTRLSIL.

This clonotype was seen more than once but under ten times. The chain has TRBV5-6 and TRBJ2-3, with D hard to call. The CDR3 extends over 12 amino acids. Trimming took 4 bases from V and 4 from J, leaving 7 bases between them. CDR1 SGHDT and CDR2 YYEEEE come from the germline V gene. Written as DNA, the CDR3 is TGTGCCAGCAGCATCAGCTCAGATACGCAGTATTTT. Amino acid sequence: CASSISSDTQYF.

The DNA for the CDR3 is TGTGCCAGCAGCTTTACTAGCGGTAGCACAGATACGCAGTATTTT. Its protein product is CASSFTSGSTDTQYF. This chain uses TRBV7-2 with TRBJ2-3; 8 positions match TRBD2. The CDR3 runs to 15 residues. Trimming at V came to 3 bases and at J to 0 bases, leaving 2 bases not matched to a gene. Germline CDR1 and CDR2: SGHTA and FQGNSA.

This clonotype has only a few counts. This may come from a read error, since a much larger clone is one base off. The chain employs TRBV12-3 or TRBV12-4 and TRBJ2-3; 11 bases align to TRBD2. Germline trimming cut 4 bases from V and 4 bases from J; bases unmatched to any gene: 4. This CDR3 is 15 amino acids long. CDR3: CASSSASGGSDTQYF. The CDR3 DNA reads TGTGCCAGCAGTTCGGCTAGCGGGGGGTCAGATACGCAGTATTTT.

This clonotype was seen ten or more times. This chain connects TRBV24-1 to TRBJ2-5, with D possibly TRBD1 on 6 matching bases. The germline CDR1 and CDR2 sequences are KGHDR and SFDVKD. Trimming stripped 4 bases from V and 2 bases from J, with 13 bases between. The CDR3 runs 15 residues. The CDR3 here is CATSDRRDIQETQYF. CDR3 DNA: TGTGCCACCAGTGACCGCCGGGACATTCAAGAGACCCAGTACTTC.

On this clonotype: A much larger clone is a single base away; this may be a read error. The chain carries TRBV28 and TRBJ2-1; maybe TRBD1 (5 bases). Germline V lookup: CDR1 MDHEN, CDR2 SYDVKM. The CDR3 is 14 amino acids. V lost 1 base and J 8 bases, leaving 12 bases between the germline ends. CDR3 nucleotides: TGTGCCAGCAGTTTATACAAGGGGATCGATGAGCAGTTCTTC. Protein: CASSLYKGIDEQFF.

In its sample, this clonotype was seen many times. The CDR3 reads CASSLRGGTYEQYF. For the CDR3, the DNA is TGTGCCAGCAGTCTCCGGGGTGGGACCTACGAGCAGTACTTC. The gene calls are TRBV27 and TRBJ2-7, with D tentatively TRBD2 (5 bases). V lost 5 bases and J lost 2, with 13 bases in between. This CDR3 is built from 14 residues. Germline values: CDR1 MNHEY, CDR2 SMNVEV (reference sequence).

This clonotype came up many times. The V and J genes are TRBV13 and TRBJ2-7, with 10 bases that match TRBD1. Germline lookup yields CDR1 PRHDT and CDR2 FYEKMQ (reference sequence). This CDR3 is 13 amino acids long. V shed 5 bases, J shed 6 bases, and the junction held 4 bases outside the gene matches. The CDR3 loop is CASSRQGAGEQYF. The CDR3 DNA follows: TGTGCCAGCAGCAGACAGGGGGCCGGCGAGCAGTACTTC.

This clonotype turned up a few times. This may arise from a read error, as a much more abundant clone is one base away. J is TRBJ2-7 and V is TRBV29-1; tentative D call: TRBD1 (6 bases). The length of the CDR3 is 13 residues. In germline, CDR1 is SQVTM, CDR2 ANQGSEA. The CDR3 nucleotides are TGCAGCGTTGGGGGGCCCGACTCCTACGGGCAGTACTTC. Translation gives CSVGGPDSYGQYF.

This clonotype was counted at least ten times. The CDR3 loop is CASSLSYTEAFF. DNA for the CDR3: TGTGCCAGCAGCCTATCGTACACTGAAGCTTTCTTT. The V gene is TRBV12-3 or TRBV12-4, the J gene TRBJ1-1; D unresolved. Deletions cut 6 bases from V and 3 bases from J, with 8 bases between. This CDR3 region has 12 residues.

At least ten counts were recorded for this clonotype. This chain joins TRBV5-1 and TRBJ2-5; a possible D gene is TRBD2 (6 bases). CDR3 length: 16 amino acids. From germline, CDR1 is SGHRS and CDR2 YFSETQ. V gave up 4 bases and J gave up 0 bases, with 16 bases separating them. CDR3 in DNA: TGCGCCAGCAGCCCCGCGGAGCGGGCGCACCAAGAGACCCAGTACTTC. It encodes CASSPAERAHQETQYF.